The entry that follows covers one TCR beta chain sequence. The source of the sample is a study of blood T cell repertoires in COVID-19. Turning to the study itself: Samples of COVID-19 (acute and convalescent) were obtained from the United States, Italy and Spain. PBMCs, B-cell-depleted T cells, or T cells were the source of the cDNA or gDNA that made up the material.

Original handling: Reference gene primer amplification gave nucleated cell count estimates. Sequencing was performed with immunoSEQ multiplex PCR; in TCRdb, only in-frame clones are kept and a portion is missing. Clonal size and the V and J genes are those of that table, whereas D and trimming came from the DNA. The sample lists about 140,000 clones, 60% to 85% occurring once. CDR1 MNHNS and CDR2 SASEGT come from the germline V gene. CDR3 length: 12 amino acids. The trim removed 10 bases at V and 2 bases at J, leaving 2 bases unmatched. This TCR was recovered from a man between 50 and 59 years old with acute or convalescent COVID-19. The source material was peripheral blood. The genes are TRBV6-1 and TRBJ1-5, with 7 bases matching TRBD1. CDR3 amino acids: CATDRGNQPQHF. Written as DNA, the CDR3 is TGTGCCACCGACAGGGGCAATCAGCCCCAGCATTTT.